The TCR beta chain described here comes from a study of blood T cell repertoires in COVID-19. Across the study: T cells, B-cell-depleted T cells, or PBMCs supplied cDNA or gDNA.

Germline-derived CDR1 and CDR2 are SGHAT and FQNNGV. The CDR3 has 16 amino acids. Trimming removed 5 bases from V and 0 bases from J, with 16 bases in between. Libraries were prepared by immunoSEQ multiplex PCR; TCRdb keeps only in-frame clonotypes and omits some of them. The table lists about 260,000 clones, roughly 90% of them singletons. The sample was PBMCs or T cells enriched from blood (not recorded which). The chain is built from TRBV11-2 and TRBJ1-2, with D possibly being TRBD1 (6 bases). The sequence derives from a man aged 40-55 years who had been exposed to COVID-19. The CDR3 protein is CASSRGWTVSNYGYTF. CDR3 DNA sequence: TGTGCCAGCAGCAGAGGTTGGACAGTTTCTAACTATGGCTACACCTTC.